A selection of T cell receptor beta chains follows, all from one sample in a study of blood T cell repertoires in COVID-19. Only in-frame clones appear in the TCRdb table, and some are missing; sequencing was by immunoSEQ multiplex PCR. The sample holds some 150,000 clones; under 90% are singletons and the top ten take about 40%. Specimen: peripheral blood. These receptors all stem from a human donor in a cohort sampled during active COVID-19. Each CDR3 is given without its conserved first and last residue.

J gene: TRBJ2-1; V gene: TRBV7-2; CDR3 protein: ASLSGRDRDEQF
J gene: TRBJ2-5; V gene: TRBV11-1; CDR3 protein: ASSLVQAYQETQY
J gene: TRBJ2-5; V gene: TRBV2; CDR3 protein: ASGGLGQY
J gene: TRBJ1-3; V gene: TRBV11-2; CDR3 protein: ASSLEGTAGNTIY
J gene: TRBJ1-5; V gene: TRBV27; CDR3 protein: ASSALPGRGNQPQH
J gene: TRBJ1-2; V gene: TRBV7-8; CDR3 protein: ASSLAREYYGYT
J gene: TRBJ2-5; V gene: TRBV5-5; CDR3 protein: ASSSPRGQWEETQY
J gene: TRBJ1-6; V gene: TRBV15; CDR3 protein: ATSRDRGFSPLH
J gene: TRBJ2-5; V gene: TRBV5-6; CDR3 protein: ASSSTGEETQY
J gene: TRBJ2-7; V gene: TRBV11-3; CDR3 protein: ASSFQAGNSYEQY
J gene: TRBJ2-7; V gene: TRBV11-3; CDR3 protein: ASSPYERPYEQY
J gene: TRBJ1-5; V gene: TRBV19; CDR3 protein: ASSSPRQGGGNQPQH
J gene: TRBJ1-4; V gene: TRBV4-3; CDR3 protein: ASSRDYPGTRAEKLF
J gene: TRBJ1-5; V gene: TRBV18; CDR3 protein: ASSPPSGGSNQPQH
J gene: TRBJ1-1; V gene: TRBV18; CDR3 protein: ASSPDRLNTEAF
J gene: TRBJ1-1; V gene: TRBV5-1; CDR3 protein: ASSSRDRGNTEAF
J gene: TRBJ2-3; V gene: TRBV9; CDR3 protein: ASSAPGLTDTQY
J gene: TRBJ1-6; V gene: TRBV25-1; CDR3 protein: ASSPRTGGDSPLH
J gene: TRBJ1-1; V gene: TRBV9; CDR3 protein: ASSVDLRAAEAF
J gene: TRBJ1-4; V gene: TRBV6-5; CDR3 protein: ASSYRGQGGEKLF
J gene: TRBJ2-1; V gene: TRBV7-9; CDR3 protein: ASSSGLAGGQVEQF
J gene: TRBJ2-5; V gene: TRBV19; CDR3 protein: ASSIVLAGPQETQY
J gene: TRBJ2-3; V gene: TRBV18; CDR3 protein: ASSPRGGDTDTQY
J gene: TRBJ1-6; V gene: TRBV10-3; CDR3 protein: AVRGGLDSPLH
J gene: TRBJ2-7; V gene: TRBV6-5; CDR3 protein: ASSRTATSYEQY
J gene: TRBJ2-2; V gene: TRBV4-1; CDR3 protein: ASRSSGVGELF
J gene: TRBJ2-4; V gene: TRBV19; CDR3 protein: ASSSGLAGVGNIQY
J gene: TRBJ1-1; V gene: TRBV12-3/TRBV12-4; CDR3 protein: ASSTTGGTEAF
J gene: TRBJ1-4; V gene: TRBV5-5; CDR3 protein: ASSLTGSVKLF
J gene: TRBJ2-3; V gene: TRBV5-1; CDR3 protein: ASSLAFARGTDTQY
J gene: TRBJ1-1; V gene: TRBV5-6; CDR3 protein: ASSYAGILYTEAF
J gene: TRBJ2-1; V gene: TRBV19; CDR3 protein: ASSPDRENEQF
J gene: TRBJ2-5; V gene: TRBV12-5; CDR3 protein: ASGLETQQETQY
J gene: TRBJ2-4; V gene: TRBV7-2; CDR3 protein: ASSLVLAGGVAKNIQY
J gene: TRBJ2-5; V gene: TRBV4-3; CDR3 protein: ASSQARGQETQY
J gene: TRBJ2-1; V gene: TRBV11-1; CDR3 protein: ASSFLADGEQF
J gene: TRBJ1-1; V gene: TRBV6-5; CDR3 protein: ASSPGQTPEAF
J gene: TRBJ2-5; V gene: TRBV5-4; CDR3 protein: ASSAGTSGAVQETQY
J gene: TRBJ1-2; V gene: TRBV11-2; CDR3 protein: ASSKSGGNHGYT
J gene: TRBJ2-7; V gene: TRBV9; CDR3 protein: ASSPKTSSYEQY
J gene: TRBJ2-1; V gene: TRBV5-1; CDR3 protein: ASSPAAGRNEQF
J gene: TRBJ2-3; V gene: TRBV6-5; CDR3 protein: ASAPQRARDTQY
J gene: TRBJ2-7; V gene: TRBV5-4; CDR3 protein: ASSPEEARREQY
J gene: TRBJ1-2; V gene: TRBV4-1; CDR3 protein: ASSQDRSYRGFGYT
J gene: TRBJ2-4; V gene: TRBV5-6; CDR3 protein: ASSRGQGALKNIQY